Following are 20 T cell receptor beta chains from one sample sequenced in a study of beta chain features in type 1 diabetes. Investigators reverse transcribed all isolated RNA, so they sequenced expressed TCRB transcripts. TCRdb's copy holds only in-frame clones and misses some; the assay was immunoSEQ multiplex PCR. In the table there are more than 300,000 clones, over 9.5% of which are singletons. Material: naive CD4+ T cells from blood. Every receptor here comes from a man in his late teens or twenties in good health.

Only a few counts were recorded for this clone. The chain carries TRBV18 and TRBJ2-1; tentative D call: TRBD1 (6 bases). Trimming took 1 base from V and 15 from J, leaving 13 bases between them. This CDR3 has 12 residues. CDR1 and CDR2 (germline): KGHSH, LQKENI. The CDR3 is CASSPRGLNGFF. The DNA for the CDR3 is TGTGCCAGCTCACCACGGGGGCTGAATGGGTTCTTC.

The sample holds a few counts of this clone. The chain couples TRBV5-4 to TRBJ2-7; TRBD1 agrees at 8 bases. V dropped 4 bases and J dropped 5; count of bases not matched to a gene: 11. CDR3 size: 15 residues. CDR1 and CDR2 from the germline V gene are SGHNT and YYREEE (reference sequence). The CDR3 DNA is TGTGCCAGCAGCCCGCCGTGGACAGGGCCCCACGAGCAGTACTTC. As protein: CASSPPWTGPHEQYF. The full variable domain, in which reference TRBV5-4 and TRBJ2-7 provide the parts outside the CDR3, is ETGVTQSPTHLIKTRGQQVTLRCSSQSGHNTVSWYQQALGQGPQFIFQYYREEENGRGNFPPRFSGLQFPNYSSELNVNALELDDSALYLCASSPPWTGPHEQYFGPGTRLTVT.

The chain combines TRBV6-1 with TRBJ2-7, with D perhaps matching TRBD1 (5 bases). There are 15 residues in the CDR3. V was clipped by 6 bases and J by 2 bases, with 17 bases between them. CDR1 and CDR2 from the germline V gene are MNHNS and SASEGT. CDR3: CASRTARQNTYEQYF. In nucleotides, the CDR3 is TGTGCCAGCAGGACAGCTCGGCAGAATACCTACGAGCAGTACTTC.

Only a few counts were recorded for this clone. The chain uses TRBV6-1 and TRBJ2-7, with TRBD1 matching over 7 bases. Germline loops: CDR1 MNHNS, CDR2 SASEGT. This CDR3 comprises 14 residues. J gave up 3 bases and V 11 bases, and 13 bases lay outside the gene matches. CDR3 loop: CACPGGQMDYEQYF. CDR3 coding DNA: TGTGCCTGCCCTGGGGGACAGATGGACTACGAGCAGTACTTC.

This clone was recorded a few times. The gene calls are TRBV4-3 and TRBJ2-7; 10 nucleotides agree with TRBD2. Near its end, the DNA agrees better with TRBJ2-1, so the J call may be wrong. Germline values: CDR1 LGHNA, CDR2 YSLEER. The CDR3 is 15 residues long. The CDR3 bases are TGCGCCAGCAGCCAAGGTCTAGCGGGAGTCAATGAGCAGTTCTTC. Protein sequence: CASSQGLAGVNEQFF.

The chain employs TRBV9 and TRBJ1-1; D uncertain. Per the germline V gene, CDR1 is SGDLS and CDR2 is YYNGEE. This CDR3 contains 14 residues. Trimming stripped 4 bases from V and 0 bases from J, with 10 bases between. DNA for the CDR3: TGTGCCAGCAGCCCCCGAGGCTTGAACACTGAAGCTTTCTTT. It encodes CASSPRGLNTEAFF. Together with reference TRBV9 and TRBJ1-1, the CDR3 gives the full variable domain: DSGVTQTPKHLITATGQRVTLRCSPRSGDLSVYWYQQSLDQGLQFLIQYYNGEERAKGNILERFSAQQFPDLHSELNLSSLELGDSALYFCASSPRGLNTEAFFGQGTRLTVV.

Written as DNA, the CDR3 is TGTGCCAGCGGCCTACCGGGGGGGCGCTACAATGAGCAGTTCTTC. As protein: CASGLPGGRYNEQFF. J is TRBJ2-1 and V is TRBV5-4, with 8 bases that match TRBD2. V dropped 7 bases and J dropped 3; count of bases not matched to a gene: 9. Germline V gene data show CDR1 as SGHNT and CDR2 as YYREEE (reference sequence). The CDR3 loop spans 15 amino acids.

Written as DNA, the CDR3 is TGTGCCGGACAGGGTTTGGACACTGAAGCTTTCTTT. It translates to CAGQGLDTEAFF. J is TRBJ1-1 and V is TRBV30; 8 bases agree with TRBD1. Germline V CDR1 and CDR2: GTSNPN, SVGIG (reference sequence). The CDR3 contains 12 residues. The V segment lost 8 bases and the J segment 3 bases; nucleotides outside the gene matches: 5.

This clone was detected a few times. The chain joins TRBV11-3 to TRBJ2-3; weak D call: TRBD1 (6 bases). Germline V gene data show CDR1 as SGHNT and CDR2 as YENEEA. Trimming left V 5 bases short and J 2 bases short, with 8 bases between. The CDR3 is made up of 13 amino acids. The CDR3 spells CASSQGFTDTQYF. In nucleotides, the CDR3 is TGTGCCAGCAGCCAGGGGTTCACAGATACGCAGTATTTT.

V usage is TRBV4-3 and J usage is TRBJ2-4; 9 bases fit TRBD2. From germline, CDR1 is LGHNA and CDR2 YSLEER. The junction had 17 bases not matched to a gene; V was cut back by 4 bases and J by 4 bases. The CDR3 length is 19 residues. CDR3 in DNA: TGCGCCAGCAGCCCACACAATCGAGCGGGGGGTCGGGGGAAAAACATTCAGTACTTC. It translates to CASSPHNRAGGRGKNIQYF.

J is TRBJ2-4 and V is TRBV6-6; 7 bases map to TRBD2. The J segment lost 7 bases and the V segment lost 0 bases, leaving 6 bases of the junction unmatched. Germline-derived CDR1 and CDR2 are MNHNY and SVGAGI (reference sequence). The CDR3 runs 15 residues. CDR3 DNA sequence: TGTGCCAGCAGTTACTCGGGGGGGAGTGTCAACATTCAGTACTTC. It specifies CASSYSGGSVNIQYF.

This clone has a handful of counts. Other nucleotide sequences from this sample produce the same CDR3. The chain uses TRBV30 and TRBJ1-5; 10 nucleotides align to TRBD1. Unmatched junction bases numbered 1, after V lost 3 bases and J lost 5 bases. The CDR3 is 13 amino acids. CDR1 GTSNPN and CDR2 SVGIG come from the germline V gene (reference sequence). CDR3 loop: CAWSGTGDQPQHF. As DNA, the CDR3 is TGTGCCTGGAGCGGGACAGGGGATCAGCCCCAGCATTTT.

This clone has just a few counts. This rearrangement joins TRBV2 to TRBJ1-2; TRBD1 matches at 11 bases. From germline, CDR1 is SNHLY and CDR2 FYNNEI. J was trimmed by 6 bases and V by 7 bases; bases with no gene match: 10. This CDR3 is built from 15 residues. CDR3 in amino acids: CASIKSGTGGDGYTF. In DNA form, the CDR3 reads TGTGCCAGCATAAAATCGGGGACAGGGGGGGATGGCTACACCTTC.

The chain has TRBV21-1 and TRBJ1-1; the table's D call TRBD1 went unverified against the DNA. TRBV21-1 is reported as a pseudogene. This CDR3 region has 15 residues. CDR3 DNA sequence: TGTGCCAGCAGCAAAGCGGGCGCCATGAACACTGAAGCTTTCTTT. Amino acids: CASSKAGAMNTEAFF.

The chain uses TRBV5-4 and TRBJ2-3, with TRBD2 identical over 12 bases. CDR1 and CDR2 (germline): SGHNT, YYREEE (reference sequence). Trimming cost V 3 bases and J 2 bases; bases outside gene matches: 4. The CDR3 sequence is 16 residues long. The CDR3 protein is CASSSSGRGHTDTQYF. CDR3 coding DNA: TGTGCCAGCAGCTCTAGCGGGAGGGGGCACACAGATACGCAGTATTTT.

This clone showed up just a few times. The chain uses TRBV18 and TRBJ2-7; D uncertain. V was trimmed by 0 bases and J by 6 bases, leaving 9 bases between them. The CDR3 has 13 residues. The germline V gene has CDR1 KGHSH and CDR2 LQKENI. The CDR3 here is CASSPPERREQYF. The CDR3 DNA is TGTGCCAGCTCACCACCAGAGAGGCGCGAGCAGTACTTC.

The chain links TRBV4-2 to TRBJ2-5; 12 positions match TRBD2. This CDR3 region has 15 residues. Trimming took 8 bases from V and 3 from J; bases not matched to a gene: 7. The germline V gene has CDR1 LGHNA and CDR2 YNFKEQ. The chain's CDR3 is CASAILAGGEETQYF. CDR3 coding DNA: TGTGCCAGCGCCATTCTAGCGGGGGGGGAAGAGACCCAGTACTTC.

This chain uses TRBV5-1 with TRBJ2-1; D may be TRBD1 (6 bases). Trimming took 2 bases from V and 6 from J, leaving 9 bases between them. Germline V gives CDR1 SGHRS, CDR2 YFSETQ. The CDR3 runs to 13 residues. The CDR3 is CASSLTGFNEQFF. CDR3 coding DNA: TGCGCCAGCAGCTTAACAGGGTTCAATGAGCAGTTCTTC.

The CDR3 region is CASSGDRKWAFF. In nucleotides, the CDR3 is TGTGCCAGCAGTGGGGACAGGAAATGGGCTTTCTTT. The J gene is TRBJ1-1, the V gene TRBV6-6; 8 nucleotides match TRBD1. The ends lost 5 bases at V and 11 bases at J; junction bases unmatched: 7. The germline CDR1 and CDR2 sequences are MNHNY and SVGAGI (reference sequence). The CDR3 extends over 12 amino acids.

CDR3 in amino acids: CASSVDRGPIQPQHF. The CDR3 DNA follows: TGTGCCAGTAGCGTTGACAGGGGGCCTATTCAGCCCCAGCATTTT. The rearrangement joins TRBV19 to TRBJ1-5, with 10 positions matching TRBD1. Trimming at V came to 6 bases and at J to 6 bases, leaving 8 bases not matched to a gene. The CDR3 length is 15 residues. The germline V gene encodes CDR1 LNHDA and CDR2 SQIVND (reference sequence).